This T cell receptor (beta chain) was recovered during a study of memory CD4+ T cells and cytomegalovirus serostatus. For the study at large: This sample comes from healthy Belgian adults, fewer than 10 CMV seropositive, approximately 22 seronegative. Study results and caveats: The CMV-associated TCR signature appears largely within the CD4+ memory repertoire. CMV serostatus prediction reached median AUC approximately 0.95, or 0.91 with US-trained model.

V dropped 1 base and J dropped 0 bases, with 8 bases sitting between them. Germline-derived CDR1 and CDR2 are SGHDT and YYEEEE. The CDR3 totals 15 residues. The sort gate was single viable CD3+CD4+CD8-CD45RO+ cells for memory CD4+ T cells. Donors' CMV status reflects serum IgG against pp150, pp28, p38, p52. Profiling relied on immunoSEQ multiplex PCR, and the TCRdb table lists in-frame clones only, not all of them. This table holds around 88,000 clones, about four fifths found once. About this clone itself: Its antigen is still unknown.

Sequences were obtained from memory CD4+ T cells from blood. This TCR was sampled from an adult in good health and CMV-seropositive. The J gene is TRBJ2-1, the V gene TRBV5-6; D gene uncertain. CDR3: CASSLMRTSYNEQFF. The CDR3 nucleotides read TGTGCCAGCAGCTTGATGAGGACCTCCTACAATGAGCAGTTCTTC.